This T cell receptor (beta chain) was documented in a study of spatial heterogeneity in lung cancer. About the study: Untreated early-stage non-small cell lung cancer patients, around 72 in total, were the donors. Alpha-chain detections were consistently fewer than beta-chain detections among the sequences. Study conclusions and caveats: Blood carried ubiquitous expanded tumor TCRs more at resection than follow-up.

Carried by each TCR cDNA molecule was a unique molecular identifier. From the 5' RACE reads, TCRdb called clonotypes with MiXCR, one entry per CDR3 protein. Of under 30,000 distinct CDR3 sequences in the sample, 4.5% to 7.5% were seen once. Time point defined: blood at routine non-recurrence follow-up after resection. Tumor, nontumor lung or frozen PBMC supplied whole RNA that was sequenced unsorted. The J segment lost 8 bases and the V segment lost 4 bases, leaving 4 bases of the junction unmatched. CDR3 length equals 13 residues. This clonotype was recorded only once. Its antigen remains unidentified.

The specimen was PBMCs, collected at follow-up. V gene TRBV12-3 or TRBV12-4 combines with J gene TRBJ1-2, with TRBD1 matching 10 bases. The clonotype was recovered from a male donor with early-stage non-small cell lung cancer. CDR3 amino acids: CASSYGQGEGYTF. DNA for the CDR3: TGTGCCAGCAGTTACGGACAGGGGGAAGGCTACACCTTC.